Sequencing of this T cell receptor beta chain was carried out in a study of T cells in Graves' hyperthyroidism and ophthalmopathy. Study-wide findings and caveats: Blood shared most expanded thyroid clonotypes above 0.001.

This clonotype was counted ten times or more. Its antigen is as yet unknown. The germline gives CDR1 DFQATT, CDR2 SNEGSKA (reference sequence). V gave up 1 base and J gave up 10 bases; unmatched junction bases: 11. CDR3 length: 16 amino acids. Researchers took RNA transcripts and amplified the TCR beta CDR3 regions from them. When the TCR CDR3 underwent first-round RT-PCR, the HTBI primer set was used. A single record per CDR3 protein comes from TCRdb applying MiXCR to the multiplex PCR reads. The sample lists some 760,000 distinct CDR3 sequences; 13% to 15% were seen once. Absence of ophthalmopathy progression within 18 months defined stable Graves' hyperthyroidism.

The chain recombines TRBV20-1 with TRBJ1-6; TRBD1 agrees at 9 bases. Sequencing was carried out using blood. This receptor was taken from a woman under 30 with Graves' hyperthyroidism. CDR3 sequence: CSARGEEQGARSPLHF. In nucleotides, the CDR3 is TGCAGTGCTAGAGGGGAGGAACAGGGGGCTCGATCACCCCTCCACTTT.